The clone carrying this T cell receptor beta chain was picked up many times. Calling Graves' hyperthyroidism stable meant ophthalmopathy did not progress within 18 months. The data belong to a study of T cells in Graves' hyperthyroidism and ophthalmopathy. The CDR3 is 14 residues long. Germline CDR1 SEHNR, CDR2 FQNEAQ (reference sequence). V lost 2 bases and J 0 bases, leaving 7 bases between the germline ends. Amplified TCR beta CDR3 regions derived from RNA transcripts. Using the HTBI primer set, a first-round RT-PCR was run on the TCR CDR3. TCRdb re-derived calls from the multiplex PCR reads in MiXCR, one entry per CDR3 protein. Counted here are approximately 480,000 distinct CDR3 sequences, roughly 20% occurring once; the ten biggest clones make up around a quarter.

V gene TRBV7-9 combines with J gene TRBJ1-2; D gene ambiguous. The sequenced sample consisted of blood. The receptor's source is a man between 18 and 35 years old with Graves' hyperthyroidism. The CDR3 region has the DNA TGTGCCAGCAGCTTAAAGGCAGCTAACTATGGCTACACCTTC. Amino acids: CASSLKAANYGYTF.